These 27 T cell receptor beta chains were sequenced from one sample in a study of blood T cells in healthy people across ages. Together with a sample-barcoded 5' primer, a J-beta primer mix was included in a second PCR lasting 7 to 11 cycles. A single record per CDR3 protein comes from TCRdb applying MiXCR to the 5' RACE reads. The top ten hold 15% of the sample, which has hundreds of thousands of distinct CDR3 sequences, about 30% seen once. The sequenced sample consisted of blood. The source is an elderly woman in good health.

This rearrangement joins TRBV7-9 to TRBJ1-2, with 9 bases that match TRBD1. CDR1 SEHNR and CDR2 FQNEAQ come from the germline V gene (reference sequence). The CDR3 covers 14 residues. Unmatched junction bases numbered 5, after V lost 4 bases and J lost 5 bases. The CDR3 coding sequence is TGTGCCAGCAGCTCCGGGACAGGGTTATATGGCTACACCTTC. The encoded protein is CASSSGTGLYGYTF.

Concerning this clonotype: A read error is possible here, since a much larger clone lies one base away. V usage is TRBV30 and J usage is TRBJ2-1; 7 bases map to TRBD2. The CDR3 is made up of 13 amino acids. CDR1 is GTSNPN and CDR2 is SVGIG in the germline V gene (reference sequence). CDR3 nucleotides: TGTGCCTGGAGCGGGGGGAATTACAAGGAGCAGTTCTTC. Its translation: CAWSGGNYKEQFF. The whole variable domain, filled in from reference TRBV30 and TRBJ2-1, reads SQTIHQWPATLVQPVGSPLSLECTVEGTSNPNLYWYRQAAGRGLQLLFYSVGIGQISSEVPQNLSASRPQDRQFILSSKKLLLSDSGFYLCAWSGGNYKEQFFGPGTRLTVL.

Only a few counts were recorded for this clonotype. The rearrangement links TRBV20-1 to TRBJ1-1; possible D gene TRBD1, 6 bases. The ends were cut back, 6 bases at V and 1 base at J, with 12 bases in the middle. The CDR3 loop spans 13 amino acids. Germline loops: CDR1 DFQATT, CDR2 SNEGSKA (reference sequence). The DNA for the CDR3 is TGCAGTGCCGGGAAGGGGGAGAACACTGAAGCTTTCTTT. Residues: CSAGKGENTEAFF.

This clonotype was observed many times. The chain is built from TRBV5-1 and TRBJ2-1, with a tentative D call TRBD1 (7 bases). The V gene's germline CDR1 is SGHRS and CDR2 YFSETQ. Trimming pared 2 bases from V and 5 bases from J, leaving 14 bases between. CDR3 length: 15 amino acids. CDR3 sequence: CASSLVQGRNNEQFF. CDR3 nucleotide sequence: TGCGCCAGCAGCTTAGTACAGGGGAGGAACAATGAGCAGTTCTTC.

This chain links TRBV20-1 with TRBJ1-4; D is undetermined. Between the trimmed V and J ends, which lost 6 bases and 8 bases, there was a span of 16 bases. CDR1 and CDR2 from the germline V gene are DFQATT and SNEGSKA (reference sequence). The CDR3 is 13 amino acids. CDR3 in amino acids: CSARTALGEKLFF. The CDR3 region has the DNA TGCAGTGCACGGACCGCCCTAGGGGAAAAACTGTTTTTT.

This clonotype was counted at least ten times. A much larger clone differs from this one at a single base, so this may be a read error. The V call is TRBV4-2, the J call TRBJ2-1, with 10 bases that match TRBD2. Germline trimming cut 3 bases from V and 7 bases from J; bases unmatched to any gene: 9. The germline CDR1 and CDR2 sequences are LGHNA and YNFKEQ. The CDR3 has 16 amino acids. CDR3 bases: TGTGCCAGCAGCCAGGTATTAGCGGGGGGATGGAATGAGCAGTTCTTC. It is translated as CASSQVLAGGWNEQFF.

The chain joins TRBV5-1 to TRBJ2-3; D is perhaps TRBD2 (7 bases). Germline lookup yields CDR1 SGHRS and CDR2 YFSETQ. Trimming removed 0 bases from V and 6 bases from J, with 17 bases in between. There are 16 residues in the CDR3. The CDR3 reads CASSLEWRGPRDTQYF. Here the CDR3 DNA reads TGCGCCAGCAGCTTGGAATGGCGGGGGCCCCGGGATACGCAGTATTTT. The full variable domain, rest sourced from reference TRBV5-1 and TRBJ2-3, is KAGVTQTPRYLIKTRGQQVTLSCSPISGHRSVSWYQQTPGQGLQFLFEYFSETQRNKGNFPGRFSGRQFSNSRSEMNVSTLELGDSALYLCASSLEWRGPRDTQYFGPGTRLTVL.

The CDR3 DNA is TGTGCCAGCAGCTCAAAACAGGGAGAAAACACTGAAGCTTTCTTT. Amino acids: CASSSKQGENTEAFF. The V gene is TRBV11-1, the J gene TRBJ1-1; a possible D gene is TRBD1 (6 bases). Trimming took off 4 bases at V and 2 bases at J, with 14 bases between the two ends. Per the germline V gene, CDR1 is SGHAT and CDR2 is FQDESV (reference sequence). The length of the CDR3 is 15 residues.

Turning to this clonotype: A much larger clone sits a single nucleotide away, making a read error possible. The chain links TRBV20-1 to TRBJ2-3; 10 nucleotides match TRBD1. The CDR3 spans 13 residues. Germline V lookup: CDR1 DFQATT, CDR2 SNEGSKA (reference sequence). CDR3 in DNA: TGCAGTGCAGAGGGACAGGGGACAGATGCGCAGTATTTT. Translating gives CSAEGQGTDAQYF.

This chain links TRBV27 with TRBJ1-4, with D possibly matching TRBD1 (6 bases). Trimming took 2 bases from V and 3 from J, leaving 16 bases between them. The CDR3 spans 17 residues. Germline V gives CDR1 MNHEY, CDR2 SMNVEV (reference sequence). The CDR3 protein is CASSLGSRPGANEKLFF. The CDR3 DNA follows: TGTGCCAGCAGTTTAGGTTCCCGTCCAGGGGCTAATGAAAAACTGTTTTTT. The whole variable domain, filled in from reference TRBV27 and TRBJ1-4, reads EAQVTQNPRYLITVTGKKLTVTCSQNMNHEYMSWYRQDPGLGLRQIYYSMNVEVTDKGDVPEGYKVSRKEKRNFPLILESPSPNQTSLYFCASSLGSRPGANEKLFFGSGTQLSVL.

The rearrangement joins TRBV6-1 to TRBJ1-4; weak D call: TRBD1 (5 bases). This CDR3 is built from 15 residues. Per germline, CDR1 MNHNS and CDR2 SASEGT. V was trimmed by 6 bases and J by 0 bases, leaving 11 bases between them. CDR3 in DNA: TGTGCCAGCAGAAGGGACCTCGCAACTAATGAAAAACTGTTTTTT. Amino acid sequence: CASRRDLATNEKLFF.

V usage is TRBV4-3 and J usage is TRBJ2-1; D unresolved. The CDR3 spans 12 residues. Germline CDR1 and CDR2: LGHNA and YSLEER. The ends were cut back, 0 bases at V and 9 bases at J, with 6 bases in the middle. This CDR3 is CASSQDRFEQFF. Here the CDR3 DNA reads TGCGCCAGCAGCCAAGACAGGTTTGAGCAGTTCTTC.

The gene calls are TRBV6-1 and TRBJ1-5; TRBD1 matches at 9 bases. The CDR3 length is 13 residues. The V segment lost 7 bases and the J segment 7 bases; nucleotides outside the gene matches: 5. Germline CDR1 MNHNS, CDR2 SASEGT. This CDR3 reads CASTAGQGQPQHF. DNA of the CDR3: TGTGCCAGCACCGCGGGACAGGGCCAGCCCCAGCATTTT.

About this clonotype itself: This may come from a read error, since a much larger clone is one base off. The CDR3 loop reads CASALWAGSGSNEQFF. The CDR3 nucleotides read TGTGCCAGCGCCCTTTGGGCGGGTAGCGGGAGCAATGAGCAGTTCTTC. This chain uses TRBV7-9 with TRBJ2-1; TRBD2 agrees at 9 bases. Germline V CDR1 and CDR2: SEHNR, FQNEAQ (reference sequence). The CDR3 runs 16 residues. The trim removed 8 bases at V and 6 bases at J, leaving 14 bases unmatched.

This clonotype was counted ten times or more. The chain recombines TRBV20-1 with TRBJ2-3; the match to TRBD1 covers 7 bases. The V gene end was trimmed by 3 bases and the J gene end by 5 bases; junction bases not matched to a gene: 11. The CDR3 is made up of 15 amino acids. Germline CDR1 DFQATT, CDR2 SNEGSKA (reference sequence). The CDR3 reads CSASINRGWGDTQYF. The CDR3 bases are TGCAGTGCTAGTATCAACAGGGGATGGGGAGATACGCAGTATTTT.

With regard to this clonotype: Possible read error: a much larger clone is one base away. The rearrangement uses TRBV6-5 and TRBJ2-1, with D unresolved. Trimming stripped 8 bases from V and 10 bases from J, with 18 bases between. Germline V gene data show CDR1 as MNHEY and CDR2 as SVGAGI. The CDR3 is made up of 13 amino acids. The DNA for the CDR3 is TGTGCCAGCCGGAACATTCAACTGGAGGAGCAGTTCTTC. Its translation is CASRNIQLEEQFF.

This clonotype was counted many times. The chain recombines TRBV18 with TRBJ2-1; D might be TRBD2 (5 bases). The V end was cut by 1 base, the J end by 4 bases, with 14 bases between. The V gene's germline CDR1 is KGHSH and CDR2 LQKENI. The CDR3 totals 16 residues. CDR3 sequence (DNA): TGTGCCAGCTCACCACGAGGGATTAGTTGGTACAATGAGCAGTTCTTC. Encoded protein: CASSPRGISWYNEQFF. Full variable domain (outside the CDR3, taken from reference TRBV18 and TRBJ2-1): NAGVMQNPRHLVRRRGQEARLRCSPMKGHSHVYWYRQLPEEGLKFMVYLQKENIIDESGMPKERFSAEFPKEGPSILRIQQVVRGDSAAYFCASSPRGISWYNEQFFGPGTRLTVL.

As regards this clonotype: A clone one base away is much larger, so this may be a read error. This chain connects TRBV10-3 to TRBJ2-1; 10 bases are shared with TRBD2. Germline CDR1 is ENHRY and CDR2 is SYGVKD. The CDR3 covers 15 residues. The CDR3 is CSISQSGGDYNEQFF. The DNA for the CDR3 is TGTTCCATCAGCCAAAGCGGGGGGGACTACAATGAGCAGTTCTTC.

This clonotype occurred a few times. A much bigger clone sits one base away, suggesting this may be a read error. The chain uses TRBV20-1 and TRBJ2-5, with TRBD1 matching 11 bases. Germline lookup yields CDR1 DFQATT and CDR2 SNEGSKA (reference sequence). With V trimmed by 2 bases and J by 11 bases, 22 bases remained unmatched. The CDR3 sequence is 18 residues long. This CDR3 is CSARLPSGTGGLYNEQYF. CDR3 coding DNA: TGCAGTGCTAGACTGCCTTCCGGGACAGGGGGTCTCTACAATGAGCAGTACTTC.

DNA for the CDR3: TGCGCCAGCAGCTTGCCCGTAACAGGGGGCTACAATGAGCAGTTCTTC. The encoded protein is CASSLPVTGGYNEQFF. The chain couples TRBV5-1 to TRBJ2-1; 8 bases fit TRBD1. This CDR3 has 16 residues. V shed 1 base and J 3 bases; nucleotides not matched to a gene: 6. Germline CDR1 and CDR2: SGHRS and YFSETQ.

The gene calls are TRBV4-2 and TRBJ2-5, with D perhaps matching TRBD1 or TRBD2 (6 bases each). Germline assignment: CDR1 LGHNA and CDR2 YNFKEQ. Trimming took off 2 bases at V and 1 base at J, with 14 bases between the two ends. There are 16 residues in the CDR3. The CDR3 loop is CASSQPGDGGQETQYF. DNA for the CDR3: TGTGCCAGCAGCCAACCAGGGGACGGGGGCCAAGAGACCCAGTACTTC.

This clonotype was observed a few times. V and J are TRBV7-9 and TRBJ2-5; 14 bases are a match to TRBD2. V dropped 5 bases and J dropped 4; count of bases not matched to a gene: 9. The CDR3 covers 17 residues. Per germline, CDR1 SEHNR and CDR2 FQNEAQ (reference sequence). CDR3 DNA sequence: TGTGCCAGCAGCCCCGGGACTAGCGGGGGCCCGAGAGAGACCCAGTACTTC. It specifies CASSPGTSGGPRETQYF.

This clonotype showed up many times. The CDR3, as DNA: TGTGCCAGCAGCTTAGCGGAGGGGGCGGCCTACAATGAGCAGTTCTTC. Translating gives CASSLAEGAAYNEQFF. This chain connects TRBV7-8 to TRBJ2-1; D perhaps matches TRBD1 (7 bases). Looked up from germline, CDR1 is SGHVS and CDR2 is FQNEAQ. V shed 0 bases and J shed 2 bases, with 11 bases lying between them. The CDR3 length is 16 residues.

CDR3 DNA: TGCAGTGCGACCGACAGGGGGACTGGCTACACCTTC. Its protein is CSATDRGTGYTF. The chain joins TRBV20-1 to TRBJ1-2, with TRBD1 matching over 9 bases. This CDR3 is built from 12 residues. CDR1 is DFQATT, CDR2 SNEGSKA, per germline (reference sequence). Trimming took 6 bases from V and 7 from J; bases not matched to a gene: 6.

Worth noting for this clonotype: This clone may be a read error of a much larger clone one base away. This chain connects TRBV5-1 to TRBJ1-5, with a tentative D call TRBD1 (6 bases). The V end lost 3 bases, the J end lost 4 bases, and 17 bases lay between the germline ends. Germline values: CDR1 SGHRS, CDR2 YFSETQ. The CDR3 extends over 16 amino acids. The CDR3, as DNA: TGCGCCAGCAGCTGGGGGACATCGCTCCGTAATCAGCCCCAGCATTTT. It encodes CASSWGTSLRNQPQHF.

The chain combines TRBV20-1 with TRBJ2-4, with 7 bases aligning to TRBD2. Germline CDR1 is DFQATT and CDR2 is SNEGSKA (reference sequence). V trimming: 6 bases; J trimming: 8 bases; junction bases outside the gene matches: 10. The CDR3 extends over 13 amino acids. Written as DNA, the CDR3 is TGCAGTGCCACCGGGACTACGGGTGACATTCAGTACTTC. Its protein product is CSATGTTGDIQYF.

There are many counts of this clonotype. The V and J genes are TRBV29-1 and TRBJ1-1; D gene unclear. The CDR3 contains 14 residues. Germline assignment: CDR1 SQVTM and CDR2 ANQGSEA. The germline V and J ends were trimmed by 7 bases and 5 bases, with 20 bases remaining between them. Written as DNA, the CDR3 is TGCAGCGCAACTACAGTTCTGGGTACAACTGAAGCTTTCTTT. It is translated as CSATTVLGTTEAFF. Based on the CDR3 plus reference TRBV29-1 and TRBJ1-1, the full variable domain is SAVISQKPSRDICQRGTSLTIQCQVDSQVTMMFWYRQQPGQSLTLIATANQGSEATYESGFVIDKFPISRPNLTFSTLTVSNMSPEDSSIYLCSATTVLGTTEAFFGQGTRLTVV.